This TCR beta chain originates from a study of CD4 T cells in relation to SARS-CoV-2 and coronaviruses (dated by TCRdb to the early 2020s). Broadly, across the study: In the ViraFEST assay, PBMCs were grown with antigen for roughly 10 days, and TCR beta CDR3s were then sequenced to identify antigen-specific clonal expansions. The full convalescent cohort of 12 to 13 patients had a median age of almost 40 years, ranging from roughly 21 to 80 years. Of the approximately 12 convalescent patients, 8 were male and 4 were female, and two of the subjects were Hispanic. Patient-derived lymphoblastoid cell lines were used to map the HLA restriction of shared crossreactive spike epitopes. Memory CD4+ T cell crossreactivity between SARS-CoV-2 and common cold coronavirus spike proteins was assessed at the TCR clonotype level in the study. Samples from a few pre-COVID donors and the naive versus memory experiments were sequenced with the Adaptive Biotechnologies TCR-sequencing kit; other data were Illumina-based. A different, Illumina-based TCR-beta assay was used to sequence expansion assays from other donors in the study.

Survey-level immunoSEQ TCR-beta sequencing was performed on DNA from CEF-cultured naive and memory CD4+ T cells. The authors' pipeline ran thus. Preprocessing removed nonproductive sequences and CDR3s not starting with C, not ending with F or W, or shorter than 7 amino acids. Antigen-specific clonotypes were called with the MANAFEST web app on the basis of expansion relative to the reference and to other culture wells. A clone was considered positive if the clone showed significant expansion compared with the reference culture in 2 of 3 replicate wells at an FDR below 0.05. For a clone to be considered positive, significant expansion relative to all other tandem wells and an odds ratio above 5 were also required. Cultured and uncultured naive and memory CD4+ repertoires were searched for previously identified spike- and CEF-reactive CDR3s. CDR3 homology was quantified as pairwise Levenshtein distance, calculated with the stringdist R package after three terminal residues were trimmed from each end. The clones in this table, taken by TCRdb from immuneACCESS, are in-frame only. Not every clone is retained; where verified, under half of the shortfall comes from an unresolved V gene, and the cause of the rest is unknown. V, J and clone size reflect that table, while D and trimming were determined from the DNA. The sample table shows about 43,000 clones, and over 75% are seen once. The ten largest account for 1.4% of the sample.

The CDR3, from cysteine to phenylalanine, totals 14 residues. Of all the DNA, just the CDR3 is kept, 42 bases in frame from base 1. CDR1 PRHDT and CDR2 FYEKMQ are derived from the germline V gene (reference sequence). V loses 5 bases of germline sequence and J loses 2 bases, and the interval between the two ends is 10 bases. This clone was observed a few times. Its binding antigen is unknown. No much larger clone exists at a distance of one base, and base qualities are not known. To separate naive from memory CD4+ T cells, cryopreserved PBMCs first underwent CD4 enrichment and then EasySep naive CD4+ T cell enrichment. Sorted naive or memory CD4+ T cells (10^5) were cultured 1:1 with T cell-depleted PBMCs and CEF peptides for approximately 9 days. In general, every peptide culture condition was set up in three replicate wells. Ficoll-Paque PLUS gradient centrifugation was used to isolate PBMCs from either whole blood or leukapheresis product. PBMCs were either cryopreserved at -140°C or used fresh in the expansion assay. The QIAamp Micro DNA Kit was used to extract genomic DNA from the CD4+ T cells.

Overall study outcomes, separate from this receptor: Memory CD4+ clonotypes crossrecognizing SARS-CoV-2 and at least one common cold coronavirus spike were found in around 59% of donors. Pre-pandemic and post-infection samples were not both contributed by any donor, so tracing of the source of pre-existing responses was limited. Crossreactivity analysis was centred on spike protein, so crossreactivity against other viral proteins was not assessed. Crossreactive clones showed significantly weaker SARS-CoV-2-driven expansion than monoreactive clones, consistent with antigenic imprinting. The study was constrained by small numbers of patients and of tested TCRs. Sequencing of naive versus memory cells indicated that the assay detects memory recall responses, not primary responses primed during culture.

This chain joins TRBV13 to TRBJ2-1; possibly the D gene is TRBD1, per 5 matching bases. The sample comprised naive CD4+ T cells from PBMCs, cultured in vitro. The cell subset or site label for this specimen denotes: naive CD4+ T cells isolated by negative enrichment. The source of this sequence is an adult with COVID-19. The CDR3 corresponds to CASSDRETYNEQFF. The sequenced DNA is TGTGCCAGCAGCGACAGAGAAACCTACAATGAGCAGTTCTTC.